The text below deals with one T cell receptor beta chain. Germline V CDR1 and CDR2: SQVTM, ANQGSEA. CDR3 length: 14 residues. The germline V and J ends were trimmed by 0 bases and 5 bases, with 13 bases remaining between them. These data originate in a study of cytomegalovirus exposure and HLA in healthy donors. The repertoire was sequenced with immunoSEQ multiplex PCR; TCRdb's copy has only in-frame clones and lacks some. This sample carries 150,000 to 180,000 clones, 85% to 90% of them seen once, and the ten largest clones take approximately 2.2%. Sequenced material: PBMCs. This receptor was taken from a human donor in good health. The chain carries TRBV29-1 and TRBJ1-2; no clear D. The CDR3 loop is CSVEDLSSEYGYTF. The CDR3 DNA sequence: TGCAGCGTTGAAGATTTGTCCAGCGAATATGGCTACACCTTC.